The source of this TCR beta chain is a study of control samples from healthy donors and cancer patients. This CDR3 spans 14 amino acids. Germline assignment: CDR1 SGHRS and CDR2 YFSETQ. Trimming took 4 bases from V and 7 from J, leaving 14 bases between them. Clones were sequenced by immunoSEQ multiplex PCR, and TCRdb holds only the in-frame ones, with some missing. The table includes about 49,000 clones, around 85% detected once. In this sample, this clone turned up a few times. The sequenced sample consisted of PBMCs. The sequence derives from a woman between 45 and 65 years old with lung cancer. V and J are TRBV5-1 and TRBJ1-4, with a weak D call TRBD1 (6 bases). The CDR3 loop is CASSPRTVTEKLFF. CDR3 in DNA: TGCGCCAGCAGCCCTCGGACAGTTACTGAAAAACTGTTTTTT.